Below, one T cell receptor beta chain is given with its context. Its specificity is not known. V shed 4 bases and J shed 3 bases, with 8 bases lying between them. Germline CDR1 reads SGDLS; CDR2 reads YYNGEE. The CDR3 length is 12 residues. It was with 60 Vbeta and 13 Jbeta primers that the PCR ran. TCRdb keeps only in-frame clones here, not all; method: immunoSEQ multiplex PCR. The table includes about 160,000 clones, approximately 75% detected once. This sample was taken from a study of cytomegalovirus exposure and HLA in healthy donors. General study results and limits: The study labeled more than 150 TCR beta chains cytomegalovirus-associated. Earlier findings revealed that most TCR beta V segments proved productive either about 90% or about 30% of the time.

This chain connects TRBV9 to TRBJ2-7, with D possibly matching TRBD2 (5 bases). The TCR was taken from a man over 45 in good health and CMV-seropositive. Sequenced input: PBMCs. CDR3 in DNA: TGTGCCAGCAGCCCGAGCGGCTACGAGCAGTACTTC. It translates to CASSPSGYEQYF.